The 3 T cell receptor beta chains given below trace back to one sample, sequenced in a study of T cell changes during pregnancy in multiple sclerosis. The assay was immunoSEQ multiplex PCR, and TCRdb's table has in-frame clones only and misses some. Among about 36,000 clones, about 92% were seen once, and the ten largest hold roughly 0.41%. The sequencing here drew on CD4+ T cells from peripheral blood mononuclear cells, taken in the first trimester of pregnancy. These receptors all come from a female donor with multiple sclerosis, enrolled in a pregnancy study.

This clone showed up just once. The V and J genes are TRBV30 and TRBJ1-1; possibly TRBD1 for D (6 bases). The V end was cut by 3 bases, the J end by 0 bases, with 29 bases between. The CDR3 runs 20 residues. Germline CDR1 GTSNPN, CDR2 SVGIG (reference sequence). The CDR3 spells CAWSPFREGGVSTMNTEAFF. In nucleotides, the CDR3 is TGTGCCTGGAGCCCATTCAGGGAGGGGGGGGTGTCCACTATGAACACTGAAGCTTTCTTT.

The chain is built from TRBV2 and TRBJ1-4; D not resolved. Germline CDR1 and CDR2: SNHLY and FYNNEI. Trimming removed 6 bases at V and 4 bases at J, with 9 bases between. The CDR3 has 13 residues. This CDR3 reads CASSSDYNEKLFF. CDR3 DNA: TGTGCCAGCAGCTCAGACTATAATGAAAAACTGTTTTTT.

Only a few counts were recorded for this clone. The V gene is TRBV2, the J gene TRBJ1-2, with D maybe TRBD1 (5 bases). V shed 1 base and J shed 2 bases, with 5 bases lying between them. CDR1 is SNHLY, CDR2 FYNNEI, per germline. The CDR3 totals 13 residues. CDR3 region: CASSEDRNYGYTF. The CDR3 DNA reads TGTGCCAGCAGTGAAGACAGGAACTATGGCTACACCTTC.